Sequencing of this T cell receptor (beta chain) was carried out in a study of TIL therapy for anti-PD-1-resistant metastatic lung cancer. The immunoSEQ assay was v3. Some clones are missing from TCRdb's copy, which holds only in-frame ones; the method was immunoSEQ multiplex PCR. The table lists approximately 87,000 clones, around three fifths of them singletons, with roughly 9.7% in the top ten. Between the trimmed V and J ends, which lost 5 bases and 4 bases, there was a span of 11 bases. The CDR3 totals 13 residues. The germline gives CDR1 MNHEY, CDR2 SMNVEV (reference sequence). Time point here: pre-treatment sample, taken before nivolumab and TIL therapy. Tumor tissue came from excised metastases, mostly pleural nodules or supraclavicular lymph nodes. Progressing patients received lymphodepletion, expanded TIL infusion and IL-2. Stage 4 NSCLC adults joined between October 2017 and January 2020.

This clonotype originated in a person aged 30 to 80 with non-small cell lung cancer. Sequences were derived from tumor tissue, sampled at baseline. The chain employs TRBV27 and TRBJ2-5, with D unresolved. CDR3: CASSTFPRETQYF. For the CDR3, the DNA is TGTGCCAGCAGTACTTTTCCTCGAGAGACCCAGTACTTC.